In its sample, the clone carrying this T cell receptor (beta chain) was seen many times. The antigen is undetermined. There are 16 residues in the CDR3. V shed 4 bases and J 5 bases; nucleotides not matched to a gene: 7. Germline V gives CDR1 SGHRS, CDR2 YFSETQ. This record comes from a study of CD8 T cells in ankylosing spondylitis. Findings and limits, study-wide: Reports say disease-linked clones showed up significantly more in matched ankylosing spondylitis synovial fluid. Certain motif variants had earlier been reported in reactive arthritis synovial fluid and blood. Disease-linked clones had a CD8+ phenotype and relatively low frequency in peripheral blood. Within ankylosing spondylitis blood, a TCR beta motif made up of roughly eight highly homologous variants appeared to be characteristic.

Making the TCR beta libraries involved quantitative 5'-RACE with molecular barcodes. TCRdb passed the 5' RACE reads through MiXCR, listing each CDR3 protein once. The sample shows 450,000 to 550,000 distinct CDR3 sequences, approximately 5% of them seen only once. The sequencing input was blood, either unsorted or a sorted T cell fraction (not recorded which). The origin of this receptor is a male donor with ankylosing spondylitis. This sequence joins TRBV5-1 and TRBJ2-4, with 12 bases that match TRBD1. In DNA, the CDR3 is TGCGCCAGCAGCCGGGCCGGGACAGGGGGCCAAAACATTCAGTACTTC. It translates to CASSRAGTGGQNIQYF. The variable domain in full, completed from reference TRBV5-1 and TRBJ2-4, reads KAGVTQTPRYLIKTRGQQVTLSCSPISGHRSVSWYQQTPGQGLQFLFEYFSETQRNKGNFPGRFSGRQFSNSRSEMNVSTLELGDSALYLCASSRAGTGGQNIQYFGAGTRLSVL.